The 5 T cell receptor beta chains given below trace back to one sample, sequenced in a study of brain T cells in children with intractable seizures (dated by TCRdb to about 2021). The sample's time point label, decoded: blood from clinic visit 5 months post-surgery; TSC patient then seizure free. Libraries were prepared through the immunoSEQ multiplex PCR assay. In its TCRdb copy, this immuneACCESS table keeps in-frame sequences only and misses some clones. Where compared with another copy, unresolved V genes explain less than half of these, and the others have no known cause. In this sample the table shows 300,000 to 400,000 clones, 85% to 95% of which occur a single time. Of the sample, about 6% falls within the top ten clones. Here the sequenced sample was peripheral blood, taken less than 6 months after surgery. These receptors were obtained from a boy under two years old with tuberous sclerosis and intractable seizures.

The chain has TRBV7-2 and TRBJ2-2; D is uncertain. Germline V gives CDR1 SGHTA, CDR2 FQGNSA. CDR3 size: 16 residues. V dropped 3 bases and J dropped 3 bases, with 14 bases sitting between them. The CDR3 DNA follows: TGTGCCAGCAGCTTGATCTGGAGTTTGGACACCGGGGAGCTGTTTTTT. Its protein is CASSLIWSLDTGELFF.

The chain has TRBV9 and TRBJ2-1; TRBD2 aligns across 11 bases. J was trimmed by 1 base and V by 4 bases; bases with no gene match: 10. Per the germline V gene, CDR1 is SGDLS and CDR2 is YYNGEE. The length of the CDR3 is 18 residues. Here the CDR3 reads CASSPRGGLAVSYNEQFF. CDR3 coding DNA: TGTGCCAGCAGCCCCCGGGGGGGACTAGCGGTTTCCTACAATGAGCAGTTCTTC.

This clone was observed once. The chain couples TRBV2 to TRBJ1-1; 7 nucleotides line up with TRBD1. J gave up 4 bases and V 5 bases, and 10 bases lay outside the gene matches. This CDR3 has 15 residues. Germline-derived CDR1 and CDR2 are SNHLY and FYNNEI. The CDR3 protein is CASSPSMAGGTEAFF. CDR3 bases: TGTGCCAGCAGTCCCTCGATGGCAGGGGGCACTGAAGCTTTCTTT.

This clone turned up a few times. The rearrangement uses TRBV12-3 or TRBV12-4 and TRBJ2-7; no reliable D call. V was cut by 3 bases and J by 2 bases, with 8 bases left in between. The CDR3 spans 13 residues. The CDR3 sequence is CASSFGQTYEQYF. The CDR3 DNA sequence: TGTGCCAGCAGTTTCGGTCAAACCTACGAGCAGTACTTC.

CDR3 sequence: CASSAPGRVSYEQYF. As DNA, the CDR3 is TGTGCCAGCAGCGCCCCTGGTAGAGTAAGTTACGAGCAGTACTTC. V usage is TRBV28 and J usage is TRBJ2-7, with D uncertain. This CDR3 region has 15 residues. The germline V gene encodes CDR1 MDHEN and CDR2 SYDVKM. Trimming cost V 6 bases and J 4 bases, with 19 bases left between them.